This TCR beta chain is drawn from a study of post-analysis software for immune sequencing data. Whole-study results and caveats: The F measure placed samples prepared in the same batch into strongly shared clusters. Controls showed lower frequencies than patients for roughly five TRBV segments, and TRBV5-6, TRBV5-1 and TRBV20-1 were among these. Controls had significantly higher normalized Chao1 diversity than multiple sclerosis patients.

Unique molecular identifiers featured in each of the TCR beta cDNA libraries. Between roughly 0.9 and 11 million T cells gave rise to around 500,000 cDNA molecules. TCRdb itself ran the PCR reads through MiXCR, one entry per CDR3 protein. The sample lists about 540,000 distinct CDR3 sequences; 30% to 40% were seen once. V was pared by 8 bases and J by 0 bases, with 10 bases between. The CDR3 is 13 residues long. From germline, CDR1 is KGHSH and CDR2 LQKENI. Comments on this clonotype: The antigen remains undetermined.

The chain uses TRBV18 and TRBJ1-1; no clear D. Sequenced sample: blood. This receptor was taken from a girl aged 2-17 years with multiple sclerosis. The CDR3, as DNA: TGTGCCAGCGGAGGGAAGGTGAACACTGAAGCTTTCTTT. This sequence encodes CASGGKVNTEAFF.